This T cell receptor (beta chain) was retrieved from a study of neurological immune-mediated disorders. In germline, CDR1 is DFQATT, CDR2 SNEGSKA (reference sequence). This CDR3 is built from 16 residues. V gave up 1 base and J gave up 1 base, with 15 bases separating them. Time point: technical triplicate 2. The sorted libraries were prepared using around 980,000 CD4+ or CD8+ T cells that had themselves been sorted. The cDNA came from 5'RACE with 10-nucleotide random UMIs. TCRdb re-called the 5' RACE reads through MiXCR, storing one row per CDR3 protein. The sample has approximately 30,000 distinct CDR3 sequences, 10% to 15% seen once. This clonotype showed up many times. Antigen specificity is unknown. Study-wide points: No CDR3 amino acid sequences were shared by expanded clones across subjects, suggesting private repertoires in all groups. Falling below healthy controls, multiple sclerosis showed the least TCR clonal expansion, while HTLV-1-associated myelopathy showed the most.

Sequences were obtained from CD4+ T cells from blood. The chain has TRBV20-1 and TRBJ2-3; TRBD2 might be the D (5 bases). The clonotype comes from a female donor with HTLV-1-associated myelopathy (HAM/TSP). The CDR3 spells CSARGRFASRTDTQYF. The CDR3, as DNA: TGCAGTGCTAGAGGCCGATTCGCTAGCCGCACAGATACGCAGTATTTT.